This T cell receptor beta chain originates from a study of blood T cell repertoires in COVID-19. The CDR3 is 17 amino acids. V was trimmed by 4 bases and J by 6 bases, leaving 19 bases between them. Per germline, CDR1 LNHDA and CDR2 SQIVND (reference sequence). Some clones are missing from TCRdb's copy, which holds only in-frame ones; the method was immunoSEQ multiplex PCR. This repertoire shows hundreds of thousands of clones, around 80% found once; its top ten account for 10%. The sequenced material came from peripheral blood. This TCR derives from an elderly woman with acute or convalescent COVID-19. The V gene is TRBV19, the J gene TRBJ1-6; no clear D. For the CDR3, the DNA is TGTGCCAGTAGTACTCTTTCTTCGACACGGGGTAATTCACCCCTCCACTTT. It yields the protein CASSTLSSTRGNSPLHF.